This TCR beta chain was found in a study of Ad26.COV2.S vaccination and SARS-CoV-2 variants. Whole-study context: A COV1001 Ad26.COV2.S trial-arm participant provided the sample.

As concerns this clone: Its antigen is currently unknown.

The treatment: around 19 received Ad26.COV2.S at low or high dose, single or two shots; 5 received placebo; per-sample allocation not given. Collection of the samples took place on day 63 after the first injection of vaccine or placebo. Boston hosted the donor, who was an adult aged 18-55 years. Study outcomes and limitations: It was reported that spike-specific CD8+ and CD4+ T cell responses were substantially broad after vaccination. Spike-specific TCR breadth was greater in vaccine than placebo recipients.

The CDR3 is made up of 13 amino acids. Germline V gene lookup returns CDR1 SEHNR and CDR2 FQNEAQ (reference sequence). V shed 8 bases and J 3 bases; nucleotides not matched to a gene: 5. Measured with immunoSEQ multiplex PCR; TCRdb has only the in-frame clones, and not every one. Of about 470,000 clones listed, roughly 87% are singletons. The receptor comes from a person aged 18-60 years who received the Ad26.COV2.S COVID-19 vaccine or a placebo. The sample here was peripheral blood, taken in a trial of Ad26.COV2.S vaccine versus placebo. The chain is built from TRBV7-9 and TRBJ1-1; 8 bases line up with TRBD1. The DNA for the CDR3 is TGTGCCAGCCCAGGGGGCGAGGACACTGAAGCTTTCTTT. This translates into CASPGGEDTEAFF.